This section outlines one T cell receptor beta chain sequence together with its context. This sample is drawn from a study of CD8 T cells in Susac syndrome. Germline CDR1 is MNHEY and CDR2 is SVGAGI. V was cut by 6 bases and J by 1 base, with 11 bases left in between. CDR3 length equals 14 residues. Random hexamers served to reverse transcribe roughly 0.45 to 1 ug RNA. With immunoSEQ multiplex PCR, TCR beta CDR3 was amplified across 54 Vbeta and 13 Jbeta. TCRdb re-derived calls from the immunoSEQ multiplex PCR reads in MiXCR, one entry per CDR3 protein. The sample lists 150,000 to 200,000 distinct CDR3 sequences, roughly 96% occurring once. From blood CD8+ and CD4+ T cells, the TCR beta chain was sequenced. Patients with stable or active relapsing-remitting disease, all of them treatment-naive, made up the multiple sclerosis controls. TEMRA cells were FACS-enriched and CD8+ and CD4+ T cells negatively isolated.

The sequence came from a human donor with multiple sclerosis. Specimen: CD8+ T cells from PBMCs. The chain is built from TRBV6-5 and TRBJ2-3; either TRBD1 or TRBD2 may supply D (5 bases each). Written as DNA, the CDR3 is TGTGCCAGCAGCTTGGGGGAAGGCACAGATACGCAGTATTTT. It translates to CASSLGEGTDTQYF.